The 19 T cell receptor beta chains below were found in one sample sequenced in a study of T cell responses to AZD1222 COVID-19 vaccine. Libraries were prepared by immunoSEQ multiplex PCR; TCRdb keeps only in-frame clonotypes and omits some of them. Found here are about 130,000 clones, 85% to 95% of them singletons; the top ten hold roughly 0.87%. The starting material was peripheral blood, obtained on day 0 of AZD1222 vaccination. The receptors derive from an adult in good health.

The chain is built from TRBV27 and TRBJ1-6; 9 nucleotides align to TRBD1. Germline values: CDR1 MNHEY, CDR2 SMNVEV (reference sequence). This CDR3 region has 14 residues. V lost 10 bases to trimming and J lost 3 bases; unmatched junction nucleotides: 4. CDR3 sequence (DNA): TGTGCCACCCAGACAGGGGGCTATAATTCACCCCTCCACTTT. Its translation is CATQTGGYNSPLHF.

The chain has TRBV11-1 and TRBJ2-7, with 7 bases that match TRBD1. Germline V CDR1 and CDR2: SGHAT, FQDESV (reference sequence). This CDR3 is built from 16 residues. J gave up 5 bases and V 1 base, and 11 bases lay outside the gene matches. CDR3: CASSLVDTGDPHEQYF. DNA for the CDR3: TGTGCCAGCAGCTTAGTGGATACAGGGGATCCCCACGAGCAGTACTTC. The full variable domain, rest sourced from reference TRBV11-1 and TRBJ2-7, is EAEVAQSPRYKITEKSQAVAFWCDPISGHATLYWYRQILGQGPELLVQFQDESVVDDSQLPKDRFSAERLKGVDSTLKIQPAELGDSAMYLCASSLVDTGDPHEQYFGPGTRLTVT.

CDR3 nucleotide sequence: TGCGCCAGCAGCTTGGTGGCAGATCAAGAGACCCAGTACTTC. As protein: CASSLVADQETQYF. This chain uses TRBV5-1 with TRBJ2-5; unclear D gene. Looked up from germline, CDR1 is SGHRS and CDR2 is YFSETQ. The V gene lost 0 bases and the J gene lost 2 bases, with 8 bases spanning the gap. The CDR3 has 14 residues.

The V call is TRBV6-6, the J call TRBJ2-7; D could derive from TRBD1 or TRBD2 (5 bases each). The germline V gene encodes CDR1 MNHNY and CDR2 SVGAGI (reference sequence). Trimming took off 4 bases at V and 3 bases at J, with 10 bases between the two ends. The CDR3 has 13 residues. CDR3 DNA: TGTGCCAGCAGTTGGGGCGGGTTCTACGAGCAGTACTTC. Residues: CASSWGGFYEQYF.

The DNA for the CDR3 is TGTGCCAGCACCAAGTTCACAGATACGCAGTATTTT. The encoded protein is CASTKFTDTQYF. The genes are TRBV11-2 and TRBJ2-3; D remains unclear. Germline lookup yields CDR1 SGHAT and CDR2 FQNNGV. The CDR3 sequence is 12 residues long. Trimming removed 7 bases from V and 2 bases from J, with 7 bases in between.

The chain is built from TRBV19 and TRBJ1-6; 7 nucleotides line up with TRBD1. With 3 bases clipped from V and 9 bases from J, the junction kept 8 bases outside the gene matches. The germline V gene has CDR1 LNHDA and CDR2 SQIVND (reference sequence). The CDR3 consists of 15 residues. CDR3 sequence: CASSIGRTGGSPLHF. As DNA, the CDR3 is TGTGCCAGTAGTATCGGTCGGACAGGCGGTTCACCCCTCCACTTT.

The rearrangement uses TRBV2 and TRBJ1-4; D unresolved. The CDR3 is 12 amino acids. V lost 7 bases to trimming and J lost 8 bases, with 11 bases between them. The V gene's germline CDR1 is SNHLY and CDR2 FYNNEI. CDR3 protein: CASKKDGEKLFF. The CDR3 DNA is TGTGCCAGCAAGAAGGACGGGGAAAAACTGTTTTTT.

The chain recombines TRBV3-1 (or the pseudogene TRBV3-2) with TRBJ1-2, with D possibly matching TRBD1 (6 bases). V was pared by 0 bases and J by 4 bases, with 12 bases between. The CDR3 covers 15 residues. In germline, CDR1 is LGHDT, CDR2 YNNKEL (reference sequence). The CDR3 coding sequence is TGTGCCAGCAGCCAAGATCGGGGAGGGGGCTATGGCTACACCTTC. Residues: CASSQDRGGGYGYTF.

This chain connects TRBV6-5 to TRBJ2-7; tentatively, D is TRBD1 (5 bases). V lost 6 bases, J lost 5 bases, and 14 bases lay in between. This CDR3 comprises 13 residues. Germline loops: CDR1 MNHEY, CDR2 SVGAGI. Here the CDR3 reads CASRVRKGNEQYF. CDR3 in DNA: TGTGCCAGCAGGGTCCGCAAGGGGAACGAGCAGTACTTC.

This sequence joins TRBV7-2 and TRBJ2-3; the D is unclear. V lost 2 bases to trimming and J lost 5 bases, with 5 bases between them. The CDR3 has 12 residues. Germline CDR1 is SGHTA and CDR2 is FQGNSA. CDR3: CASSLWGDTQYF. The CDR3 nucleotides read TGTGCCAGCAGCTTATGGGGAGATACGCAGTATTTT.

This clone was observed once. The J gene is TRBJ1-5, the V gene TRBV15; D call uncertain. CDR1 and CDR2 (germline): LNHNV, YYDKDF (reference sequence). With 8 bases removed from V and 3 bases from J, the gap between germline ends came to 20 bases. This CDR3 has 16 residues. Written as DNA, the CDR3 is TGTGCCACCCGGGATGTCCTGAGGAATCTCAATCAGCCCCAGCATTTT. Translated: CATRDVLRNLNQPQHF.

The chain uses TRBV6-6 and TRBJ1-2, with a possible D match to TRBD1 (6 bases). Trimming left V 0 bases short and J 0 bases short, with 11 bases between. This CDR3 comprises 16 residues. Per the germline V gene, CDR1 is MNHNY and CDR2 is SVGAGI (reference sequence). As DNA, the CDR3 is TGTGCCAGCAGTTACTCCGCGAGGACAGCTAACTATGGCTACACCTTC. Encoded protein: CASSYSARTANYGYTF.

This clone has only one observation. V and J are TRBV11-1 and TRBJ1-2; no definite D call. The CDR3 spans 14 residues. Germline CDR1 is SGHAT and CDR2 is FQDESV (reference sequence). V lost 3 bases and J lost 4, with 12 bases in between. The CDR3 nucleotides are TGTGCCAGCAGCTTTCCCCTGGATGGCTATGGCTACACCTTC. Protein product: CASSFPLDGYGYTF.

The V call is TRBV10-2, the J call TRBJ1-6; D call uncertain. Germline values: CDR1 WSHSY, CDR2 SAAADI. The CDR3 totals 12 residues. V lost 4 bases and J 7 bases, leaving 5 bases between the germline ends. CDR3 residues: CASSGGNSPLHF. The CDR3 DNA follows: TGCGCCAGCAGTGGAGGAAATTCACCCCTCCACTTT.

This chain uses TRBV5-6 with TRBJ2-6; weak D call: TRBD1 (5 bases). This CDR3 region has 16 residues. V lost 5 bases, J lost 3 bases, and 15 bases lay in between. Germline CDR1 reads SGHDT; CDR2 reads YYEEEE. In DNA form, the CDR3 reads TGTGCCAGCAGTTGGGTTGGGGCCAGTGGGGCCAACGTCCTGACTTTC. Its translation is CASSWVGASGANVLTF.

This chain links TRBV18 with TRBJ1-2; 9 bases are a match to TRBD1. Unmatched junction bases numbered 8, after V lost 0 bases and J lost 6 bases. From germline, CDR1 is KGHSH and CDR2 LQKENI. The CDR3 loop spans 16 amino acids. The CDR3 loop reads CASSPPPGQGANGYTF. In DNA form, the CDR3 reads TGTGCCAGCTCACCACCTCCGGGACAGGGAGCGAATGGCTACACCTTC. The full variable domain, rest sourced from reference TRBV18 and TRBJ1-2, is NAGVMQNPRHLVRRRGQEARLRCSPMKGHSHVYWYRQLPEEGLKFMVYLQKENIIDESGMPKERFSAEFPKEGPSILRIQQVVRGDSAAYFCASSPPPGQGANGYTFGSGTRLTVV.

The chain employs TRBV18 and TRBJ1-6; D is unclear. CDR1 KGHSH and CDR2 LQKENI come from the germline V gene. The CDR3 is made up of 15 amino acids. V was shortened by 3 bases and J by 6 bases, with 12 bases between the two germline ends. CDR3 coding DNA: TGTGCCAGCTCACCCCCAAGCGATATTAATTCACCCCTCCACTTT. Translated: CASSPPSDINSPLHF.

CDR3: CASSEARGGIGTEAFF. CDR3 DNA sequence: TGTGCCAGCAGTGAAGCGAGAGGGGGCATTGGTACTGAAGCTTTCTTT. The J gene is TRBJ1-1, the V gene TRBV6-1, with 7 bases lining up with TRBD1. The CDR3 is made up of 16 amino acids. Germline V lookup: CDR1 MNHNS, CDR2 SASEGT. V lost 0 bases, J lost 5 bases, and 9 bases stayed unmatched.

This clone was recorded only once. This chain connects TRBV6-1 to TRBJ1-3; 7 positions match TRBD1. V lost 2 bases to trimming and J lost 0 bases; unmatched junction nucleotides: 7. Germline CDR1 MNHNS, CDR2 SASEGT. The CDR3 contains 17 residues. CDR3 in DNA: TGTGCCAGCAGTGAAAGGGGGACAGCGAACTCTGGAAACACCATATATTTT. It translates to CASSERGTANSGNTIYF.